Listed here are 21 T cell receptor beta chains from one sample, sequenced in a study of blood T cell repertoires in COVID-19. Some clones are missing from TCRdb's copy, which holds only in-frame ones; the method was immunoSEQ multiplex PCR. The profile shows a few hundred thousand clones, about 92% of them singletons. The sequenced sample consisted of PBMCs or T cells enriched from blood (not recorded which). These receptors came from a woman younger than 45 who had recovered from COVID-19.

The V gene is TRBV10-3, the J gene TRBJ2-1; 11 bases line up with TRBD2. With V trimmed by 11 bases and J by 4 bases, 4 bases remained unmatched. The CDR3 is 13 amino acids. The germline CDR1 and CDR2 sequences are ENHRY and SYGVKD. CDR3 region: CASGLAEYNEQFF. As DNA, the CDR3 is TGTGCCTCGGGACTAGCGGAATACAATGAGCAGTTCTTC.

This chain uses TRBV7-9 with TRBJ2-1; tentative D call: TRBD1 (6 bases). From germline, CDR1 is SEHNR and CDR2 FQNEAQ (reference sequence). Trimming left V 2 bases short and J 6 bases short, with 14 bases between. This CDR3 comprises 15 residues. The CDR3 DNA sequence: TGTGCCAGCAGCTTACAGGGGTCCTCCGCCAATGAGCAGTTCTTC. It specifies CASSLQGSSANEQFF.

The CDR3 sequence is CAISARDREYEQYF. CDR3 sequence (DNA): TGTGCCATCAGTGCCCGGGACAGGGAATACGAGCAGTACTTC. V usage is TRBV10-3 and J usage is TRBJ2-7, with 9 bases lining up with TRBD1. Trimming at V came to 4 bases and at J to 4 bases, leaving 5 bases not matched to a gene. Germline V gene lookup returns CDR1 ENHRY and CDR2 SYGVKD. The CDR3 covers 14 residues.

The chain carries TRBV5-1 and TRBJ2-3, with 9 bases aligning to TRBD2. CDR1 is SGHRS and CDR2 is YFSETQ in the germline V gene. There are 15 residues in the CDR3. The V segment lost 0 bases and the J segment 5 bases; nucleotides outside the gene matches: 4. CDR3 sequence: CASSLGGGALDTQYF. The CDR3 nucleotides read TGCGCCAGCAGCTTGGGCGGGGGGGCCCTAGATACGCAGTATTTT.

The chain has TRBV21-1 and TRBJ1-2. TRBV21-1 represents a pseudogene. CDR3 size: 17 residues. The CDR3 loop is CASIPRGGLGLNYGYTF. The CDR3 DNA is TGTGCCAGCATCCCCCGGGGGGGGTTGGGGCTTAACTATGGCTACACCTTC.

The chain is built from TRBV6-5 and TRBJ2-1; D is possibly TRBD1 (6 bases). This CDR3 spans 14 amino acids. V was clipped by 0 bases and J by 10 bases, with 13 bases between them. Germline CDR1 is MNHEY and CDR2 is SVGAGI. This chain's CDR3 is CASSYSIAGDEQFF. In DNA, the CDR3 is TGTGCCAGCAGTTACTCGATAGCAGGGGACGAGCAGTTCTTC.

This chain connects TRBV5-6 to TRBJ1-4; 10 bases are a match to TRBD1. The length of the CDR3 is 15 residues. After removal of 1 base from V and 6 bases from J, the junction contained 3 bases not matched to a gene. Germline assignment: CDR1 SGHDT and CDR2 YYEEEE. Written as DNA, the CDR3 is TGTGCCAGCAGCTTGCAGGGGACAGGGGATGAAAAACTGTTTTTT. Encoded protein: CASSLQGTGDEKLFF.

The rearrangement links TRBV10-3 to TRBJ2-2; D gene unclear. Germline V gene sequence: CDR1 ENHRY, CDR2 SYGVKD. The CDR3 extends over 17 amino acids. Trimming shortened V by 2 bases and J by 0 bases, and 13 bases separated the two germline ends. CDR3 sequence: CAISEPLRGSNTGELFF. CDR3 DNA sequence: TGTGCCATCAGTGAGCCCCTGAGAGGTTCGAACACCGGGGAGCTGTTTTTT.

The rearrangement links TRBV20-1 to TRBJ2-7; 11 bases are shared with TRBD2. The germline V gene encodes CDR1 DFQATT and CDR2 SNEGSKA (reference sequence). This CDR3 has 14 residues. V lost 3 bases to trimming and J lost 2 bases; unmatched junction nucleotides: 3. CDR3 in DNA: TGCAGTGCTAGTGGGACTAGCGGAACCTACGAGCAGTACTTC. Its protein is CSASGTSGTYEQYF.

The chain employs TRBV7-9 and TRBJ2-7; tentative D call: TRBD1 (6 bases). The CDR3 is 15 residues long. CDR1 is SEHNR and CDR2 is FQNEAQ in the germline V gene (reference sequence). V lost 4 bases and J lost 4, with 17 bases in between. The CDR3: CASSSSLTGLYEQYF. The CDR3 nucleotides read TGTGCCAGCAGCTCATCGCTAACAGGGTTATACGAGCAGTACTTC.

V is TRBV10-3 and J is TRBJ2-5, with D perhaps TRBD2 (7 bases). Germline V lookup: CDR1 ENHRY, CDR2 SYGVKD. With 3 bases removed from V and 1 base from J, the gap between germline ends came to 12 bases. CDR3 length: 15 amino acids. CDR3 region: CAISDGGGRQETQYF. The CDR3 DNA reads TGTGCCATCAGTGACGGCGGGGGCCGCCAAGAGACCCAGTACTTC.

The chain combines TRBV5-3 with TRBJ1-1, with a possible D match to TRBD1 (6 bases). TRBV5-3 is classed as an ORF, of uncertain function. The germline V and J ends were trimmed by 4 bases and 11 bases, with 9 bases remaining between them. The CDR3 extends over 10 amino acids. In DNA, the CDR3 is TGTGCCAGAAGCGCAGGGGTGGCTTTCTTT. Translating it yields CARSAGVAFF.

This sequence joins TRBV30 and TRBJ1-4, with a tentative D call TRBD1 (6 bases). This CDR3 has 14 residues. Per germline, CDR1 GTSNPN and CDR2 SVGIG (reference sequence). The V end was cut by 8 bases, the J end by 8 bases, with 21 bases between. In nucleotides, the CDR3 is TGTGCCGGCGAAGGGGGGGCTAGAGACGAAAAACTGTTTTTT. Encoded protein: CAGEGGARDEKLFF.

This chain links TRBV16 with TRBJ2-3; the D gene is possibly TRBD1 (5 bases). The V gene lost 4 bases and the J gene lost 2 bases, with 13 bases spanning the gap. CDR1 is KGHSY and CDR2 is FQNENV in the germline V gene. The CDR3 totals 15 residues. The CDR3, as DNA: TGTGCCAGCAGCCCTCACAGGCGCCTCACAGATACGCAGTATTTT. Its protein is CASSPHRRLTDTQYF.

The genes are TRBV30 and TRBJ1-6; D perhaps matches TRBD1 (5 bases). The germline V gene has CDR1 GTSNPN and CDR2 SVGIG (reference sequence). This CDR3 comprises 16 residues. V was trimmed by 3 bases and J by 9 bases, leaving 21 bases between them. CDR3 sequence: CAWSRGSGQYGSPLHF. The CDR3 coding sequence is TGTGCCTGGAGCCGGGGGAGCGGTCAGTACGGTTCACCCCTCCACTTT.

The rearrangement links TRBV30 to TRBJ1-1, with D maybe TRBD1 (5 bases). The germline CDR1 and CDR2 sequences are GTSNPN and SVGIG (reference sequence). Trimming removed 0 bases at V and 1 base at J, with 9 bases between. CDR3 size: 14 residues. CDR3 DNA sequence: TGTGCCTGGAGTGTAGGACACCCGAACACTGAAGCTTTCTTT. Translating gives CAWSVGHPNTEAFF.

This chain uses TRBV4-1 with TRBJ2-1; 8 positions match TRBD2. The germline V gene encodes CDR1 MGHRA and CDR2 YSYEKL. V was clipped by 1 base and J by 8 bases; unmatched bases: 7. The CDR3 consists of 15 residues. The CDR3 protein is CASSQGLGLGDEQFF. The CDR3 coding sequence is TGCGCCAGCAGCCAAGGTTTGGGACTAGGAGATGAGCAGTTCTTC.

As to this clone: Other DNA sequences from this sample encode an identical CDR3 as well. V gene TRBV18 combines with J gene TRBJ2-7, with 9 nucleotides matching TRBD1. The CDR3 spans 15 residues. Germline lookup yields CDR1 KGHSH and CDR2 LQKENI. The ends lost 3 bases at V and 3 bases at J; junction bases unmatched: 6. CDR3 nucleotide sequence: TGTGCCAGCTCACCTCCGGGACAGGGAGGCTACGAGCAGTACTTC. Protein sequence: CASSPPGQGGYEQYF.

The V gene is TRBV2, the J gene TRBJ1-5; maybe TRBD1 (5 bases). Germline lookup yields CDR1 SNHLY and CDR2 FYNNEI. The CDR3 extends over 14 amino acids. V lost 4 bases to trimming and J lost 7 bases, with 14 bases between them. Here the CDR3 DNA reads TGTGCCAGCAGTGGGGGGAGGGCCGGCCAGCCCCAGCATTTT. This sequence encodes CASSGGRAGQPQHF.

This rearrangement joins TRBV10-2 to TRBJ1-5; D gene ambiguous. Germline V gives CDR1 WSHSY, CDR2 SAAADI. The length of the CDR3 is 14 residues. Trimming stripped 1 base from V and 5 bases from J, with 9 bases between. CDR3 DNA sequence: TGCGCCAGCAGTGAGTATTCCGGTGATCAGCCCCAGCATTTT. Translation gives CASSEYSGDQPQHF.

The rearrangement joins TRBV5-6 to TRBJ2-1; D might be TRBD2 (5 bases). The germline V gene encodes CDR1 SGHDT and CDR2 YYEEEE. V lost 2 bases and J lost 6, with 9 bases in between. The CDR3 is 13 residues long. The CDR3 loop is CASSFPSSNEQFF. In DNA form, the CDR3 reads TGTGCCAGCAGCTTCCCTAGCAGCAATGAGCAGTTCTTC. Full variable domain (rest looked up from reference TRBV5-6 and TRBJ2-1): DAGVTQSPTHLIKTRGQQVTLRCSPKSGHDTVSWYQQALGQGPQFIFQYYEEEERQRGNFPDRFSGHQFPNYSSELNVNALLLGDSALYLCASSFPSSNEQFFGPGTRLTVL.